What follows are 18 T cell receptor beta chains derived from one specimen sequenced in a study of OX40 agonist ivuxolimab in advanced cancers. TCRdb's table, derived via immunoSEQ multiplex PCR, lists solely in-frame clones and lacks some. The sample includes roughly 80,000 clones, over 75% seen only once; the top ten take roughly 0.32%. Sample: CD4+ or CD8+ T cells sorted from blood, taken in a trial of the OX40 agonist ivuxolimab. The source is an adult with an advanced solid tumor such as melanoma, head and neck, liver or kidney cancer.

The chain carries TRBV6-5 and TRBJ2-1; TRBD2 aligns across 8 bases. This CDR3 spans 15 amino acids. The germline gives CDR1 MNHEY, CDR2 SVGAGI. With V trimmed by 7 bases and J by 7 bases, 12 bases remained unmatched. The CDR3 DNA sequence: TGTGCCAGCACCCCTTCCGGGACTAGTGCAAATGAGCAGTTCTTC. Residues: CASTPSGTSANEQFF.

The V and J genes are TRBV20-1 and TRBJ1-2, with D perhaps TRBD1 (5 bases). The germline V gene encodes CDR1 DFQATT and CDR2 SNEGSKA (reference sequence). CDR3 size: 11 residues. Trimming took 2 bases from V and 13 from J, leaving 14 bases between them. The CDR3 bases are TGCAGTGCTAGAATCCTGACAGTTCCCACCTTC. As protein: CSARILTVPTF.

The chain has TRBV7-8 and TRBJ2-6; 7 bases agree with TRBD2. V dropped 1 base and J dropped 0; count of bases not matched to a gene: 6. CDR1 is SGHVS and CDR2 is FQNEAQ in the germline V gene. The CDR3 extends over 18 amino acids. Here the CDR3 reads CASSLVGLDFSGANVLTF. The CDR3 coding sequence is TGTGCCAGCAGCTTAGTCGGACTAGACTTCTCTGGGGCCAACGTCCTGACTTTC.

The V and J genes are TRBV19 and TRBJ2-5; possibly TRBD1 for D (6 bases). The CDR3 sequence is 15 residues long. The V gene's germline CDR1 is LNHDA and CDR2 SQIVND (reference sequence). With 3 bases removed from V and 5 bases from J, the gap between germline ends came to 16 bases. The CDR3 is CASSMWGTSRETQYF. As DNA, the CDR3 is TGTGCCAGTAGTATGTGGGGGACAAGCCGGGAGACCCAGTACTTC.

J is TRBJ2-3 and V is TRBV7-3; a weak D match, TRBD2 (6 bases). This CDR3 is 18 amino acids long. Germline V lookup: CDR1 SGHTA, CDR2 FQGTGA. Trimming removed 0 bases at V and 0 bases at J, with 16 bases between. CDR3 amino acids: CASSLTSRLDSSTDTQYF. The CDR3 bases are TGTGCCAGCAGCTTAACGTCGAGACTAGATTCAAGCACAGATACGCAGTATTTT.

CDR3 nucleotide sequence: TGCGCCAGCAGCTTGGTAGGGGCCGCGAACACCGGGGAGCTGTTTTTT. This translates into CASSLVGAANTGELFF. The chain carries TRBV5-1 and TRBJ2-2; TRBD1 is a possible D gene (5 bases). Germline CDR1 and CDR2: SGHRS and YFSETQ. V dropped 0 bases and J dropped 0 bases, with 9 bases sitting between them. The CDR3 contains 16 residues.

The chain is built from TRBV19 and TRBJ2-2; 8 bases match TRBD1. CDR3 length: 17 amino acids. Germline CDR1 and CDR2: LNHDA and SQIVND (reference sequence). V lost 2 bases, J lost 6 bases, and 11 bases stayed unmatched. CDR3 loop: CASSITARGRIAGELFF. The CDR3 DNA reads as TGTGCCAGTAGTATAACCGCCAGGGGGCGTATCGCCGGGGAGCTGTTTTTT.

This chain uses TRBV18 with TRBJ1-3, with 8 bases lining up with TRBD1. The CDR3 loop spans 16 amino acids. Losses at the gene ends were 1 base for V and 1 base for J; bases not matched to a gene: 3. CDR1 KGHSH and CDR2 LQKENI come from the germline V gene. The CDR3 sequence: CASSPQRTGSGNTIYF. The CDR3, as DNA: TGTGCCAGCTCACCACAAAGGACAGGGTCTGGAAACACCATATATTTT.

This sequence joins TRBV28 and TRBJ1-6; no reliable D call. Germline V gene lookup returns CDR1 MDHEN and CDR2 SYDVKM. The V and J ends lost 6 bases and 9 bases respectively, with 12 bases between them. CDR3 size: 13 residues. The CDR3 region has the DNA TGTGCCAGCAGCCCCATGTTAACTTCACCCCTCCACTTT. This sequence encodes CASSPMLTSPLHF.

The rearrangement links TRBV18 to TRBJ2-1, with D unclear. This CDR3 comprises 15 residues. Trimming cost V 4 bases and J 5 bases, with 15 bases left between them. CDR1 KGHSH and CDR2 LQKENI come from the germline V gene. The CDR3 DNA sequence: TGTGCCAGCTCACTACCGGAGACCCCCCACAATGAGCAGTTCTTC. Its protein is CASSLPETPHNEQFF.

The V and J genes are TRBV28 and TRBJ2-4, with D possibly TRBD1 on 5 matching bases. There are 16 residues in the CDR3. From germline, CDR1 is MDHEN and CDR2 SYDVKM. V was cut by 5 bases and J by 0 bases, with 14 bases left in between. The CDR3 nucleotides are TGTGCCAGCAGTCCAGGACACCTTCTAGCCAAAAACATTCAGTACTTC. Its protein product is CASSPGHLLAKNIQYF. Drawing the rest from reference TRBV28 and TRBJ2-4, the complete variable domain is DVKVTQSSRYLVKRTGEKVFLECVQDMDHENMFWYRQDPGLGLRLIYFSYDVKMKEKGDIPEGYSVSREKKERFSLILESASTNQTSMYLCASSPGHLLAKNIQYFGAGTRLSVL.

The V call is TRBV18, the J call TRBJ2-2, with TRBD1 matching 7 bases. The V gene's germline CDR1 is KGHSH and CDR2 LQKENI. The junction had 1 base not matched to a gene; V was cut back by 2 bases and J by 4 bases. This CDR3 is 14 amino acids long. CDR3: CASSPDRATGELFF. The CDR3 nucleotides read TGTGCCAGCTCACCAGACAGGGCCACCGGGGAGCTGTTTTTT.

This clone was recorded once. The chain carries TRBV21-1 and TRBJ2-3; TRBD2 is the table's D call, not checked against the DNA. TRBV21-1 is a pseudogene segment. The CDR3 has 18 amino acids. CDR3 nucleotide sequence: TGTGCCAGCAGCAAGTCCGAAGCGGGAGGGCTATCCACAGATACGCAGTATTTT. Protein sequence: CASSKSEAGGLSTDTQYF.

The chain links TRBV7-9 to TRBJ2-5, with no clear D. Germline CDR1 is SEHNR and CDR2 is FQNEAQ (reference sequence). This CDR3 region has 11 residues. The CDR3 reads CASSVPGTQYF. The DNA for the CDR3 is TGTGCAAGCTCGGTCCCGGGGACCCAGTACTTC.

Written as DNA, the CDR3 is TGTGCCAGTACCCAGCGGGAGGGTAAGACCCAGTACTTC. Translating gives CASTQREGKTQYF. This chain connects TRBV19 to TRBJ2-5; TRBD2 matches at 10 bases. From germline, CDR1 is LNHDA and CDR2 SQIVND (reference sequence). This CDR3 is built from 13 residues. Trimming removed 7 bases from V and 6 bases from J; junction bases left unmatched: 5.

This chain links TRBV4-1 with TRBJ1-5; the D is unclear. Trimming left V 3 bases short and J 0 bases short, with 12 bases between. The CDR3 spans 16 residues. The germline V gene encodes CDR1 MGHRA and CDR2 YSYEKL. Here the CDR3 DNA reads TGCGCCAGCAGCCAGCTTGGTTGGGGTAGCAATCAGCCCCAGCATTTT. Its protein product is CASSQLGWGSNQPQHF.

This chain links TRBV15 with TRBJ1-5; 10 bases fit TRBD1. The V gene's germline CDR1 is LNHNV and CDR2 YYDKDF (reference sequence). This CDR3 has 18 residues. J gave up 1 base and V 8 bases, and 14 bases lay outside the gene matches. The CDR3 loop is CATQIGQGVIRSNQPQHF. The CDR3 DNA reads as TGTGCCACCCAGATTGGACAGGGGGTAATCAGGAGCAATCAGCCCCAGCATTTT.

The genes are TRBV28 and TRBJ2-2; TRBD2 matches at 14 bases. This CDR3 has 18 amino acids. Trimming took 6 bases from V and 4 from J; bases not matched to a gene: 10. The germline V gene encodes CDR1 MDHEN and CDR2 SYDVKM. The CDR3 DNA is TGTGCCAGCAGACCTCCGGGACTAGCGGGGGCCGGCACCGGGGAGCTGTTTTTT. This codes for CASRPPGLAGAGTGELFF.